This T cell receptor beta chain was found in a study of blood T cell repertoires in COVID-19. The wider study: The samples span acute and convalescent COVID-19 from the United States, Italy and Spain.

Patients in Seattle were enrolled during active infection, then followed longitudinally. This CDR3 is built from 12 residues. Trimming cost V 8 bases and J 4 bases, with 11 bases left between them. CDR1 is GTSNPN and CDR2 is SVGIG in the germline V gene (reference sequence). A few counts support this clone. This table comes from immunoSEQ multiplex PCR, and its TCRdb copy is limited to in-frame clones, with some not included. The sample shows approximately 170,000 clones, approximately 81% of them seen only once. The chain links TRBV30 to TRBJ2-2; TRBD2 might be the D (6 bases). The receptor's source is a woman in her 70s with COVID-19, enrolled during active disease. Sequenced material: peripheral blood. The CDR3 sequence: CAVPGSTGELFF. Here the CDR3 DNA reads TGTGCCGTCCCCGGGAGCACCGGGGAGCTGTTTTTT. Together with reference TRBV30 and TRBJ2-2, the CDR3 gives the full variable domain: SQTIHQWPATLVQPVGSPLSLECTVEGTSNPNLYWYRQAAGRGLQLLFYSVGIGQISSEVPQNLSASRPQDRQFILSSKKLLLSDSGFYLCAVPGSTGELFFGEGSRLTVL.